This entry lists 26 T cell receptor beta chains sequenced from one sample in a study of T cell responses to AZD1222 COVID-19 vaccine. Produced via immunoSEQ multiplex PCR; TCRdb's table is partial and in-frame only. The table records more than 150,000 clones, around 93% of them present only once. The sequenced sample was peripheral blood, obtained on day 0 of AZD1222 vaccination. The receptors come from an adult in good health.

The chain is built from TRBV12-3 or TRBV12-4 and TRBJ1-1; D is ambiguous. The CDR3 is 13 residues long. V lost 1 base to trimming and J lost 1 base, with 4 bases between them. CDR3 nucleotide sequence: TGTGCCAGCAGTTTAGTACAGAACACTGAAGCTTTCTTT. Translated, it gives CASSLVQNTEAFF.

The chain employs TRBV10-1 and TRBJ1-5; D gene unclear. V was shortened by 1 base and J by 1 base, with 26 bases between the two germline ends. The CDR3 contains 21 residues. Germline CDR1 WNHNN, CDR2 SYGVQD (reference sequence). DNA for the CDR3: TGCGCCAGCAGTGAGTACGACCCCCGGGAGCGCAATGACGCGAGCAATCAGCCCCAGCATTTT. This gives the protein CASSEYDPRERNDASNQPQHF.

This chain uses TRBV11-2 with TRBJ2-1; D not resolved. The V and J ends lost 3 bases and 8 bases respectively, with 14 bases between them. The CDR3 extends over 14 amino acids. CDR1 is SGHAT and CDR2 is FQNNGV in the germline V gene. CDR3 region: CASSFRPGSDEQFF. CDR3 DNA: TGTGCCAGCAGCTTTAGGCCGGGCTCGGATGAGCAGTTCTTC.

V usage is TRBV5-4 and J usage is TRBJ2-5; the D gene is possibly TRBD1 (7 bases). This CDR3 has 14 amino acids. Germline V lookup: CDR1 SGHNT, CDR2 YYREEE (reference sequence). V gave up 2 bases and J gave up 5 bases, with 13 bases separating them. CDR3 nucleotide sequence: TGTGCCAGCAGCTTTAAGGGGGCGGGGGAGACCCAGTACTTC. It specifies CASSFKGAGETQYF.

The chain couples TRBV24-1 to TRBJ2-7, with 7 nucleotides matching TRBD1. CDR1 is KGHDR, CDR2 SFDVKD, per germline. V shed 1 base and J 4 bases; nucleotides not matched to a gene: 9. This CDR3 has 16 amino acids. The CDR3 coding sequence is TGTGCCACCAGTGATTTCCCGCACGACAGGGTTTACGAGCAGTACTTC. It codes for CATSDFPHDRVYEQYF.

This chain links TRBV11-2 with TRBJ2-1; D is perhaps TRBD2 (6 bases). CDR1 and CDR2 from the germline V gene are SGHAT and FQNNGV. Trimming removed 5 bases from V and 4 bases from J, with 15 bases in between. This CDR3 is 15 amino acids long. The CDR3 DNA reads TGTGCCAGCAGCGAGACTAGTCCCCTATACAATGAGCAGTTCTTC. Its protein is CASSETSPLYNEQFF. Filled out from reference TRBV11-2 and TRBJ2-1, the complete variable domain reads EAGVAQSPRYKIIEKRQSVAFWCNPISGHATLYWYQQILGQGPKLLIQFQNNGVVDDSQLPKDRFSAERLKGVDSTLKIQPAKLEDSAVYLCASSETSPLYNEQFFGPGTRLTVL.

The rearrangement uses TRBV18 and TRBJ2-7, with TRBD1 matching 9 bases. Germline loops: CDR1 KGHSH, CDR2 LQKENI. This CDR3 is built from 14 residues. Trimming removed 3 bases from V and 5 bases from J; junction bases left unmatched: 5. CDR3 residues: CASSPGTGLNEQYF. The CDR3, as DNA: TGTGCCAGCTCACCCGGGACAGGGTTAAACGAGCAGTACTTC.

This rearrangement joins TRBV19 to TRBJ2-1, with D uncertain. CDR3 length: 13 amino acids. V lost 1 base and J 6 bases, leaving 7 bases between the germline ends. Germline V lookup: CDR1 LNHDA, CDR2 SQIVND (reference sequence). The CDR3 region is CASSIAEFNEQFF. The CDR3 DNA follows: TGTGCCAGTAGTATAGCGGAGTTCAATGAGCAGTTCTTC.

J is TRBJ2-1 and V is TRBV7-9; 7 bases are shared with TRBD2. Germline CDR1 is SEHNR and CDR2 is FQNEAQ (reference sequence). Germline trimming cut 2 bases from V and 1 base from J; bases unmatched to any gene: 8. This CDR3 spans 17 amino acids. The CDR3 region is CASSLTHRRESYNEQFF. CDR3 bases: TGTGCCAGCAGCTTAACCCACAGGCGGGAGTCCTACAATGAGCAGTTCTTC.

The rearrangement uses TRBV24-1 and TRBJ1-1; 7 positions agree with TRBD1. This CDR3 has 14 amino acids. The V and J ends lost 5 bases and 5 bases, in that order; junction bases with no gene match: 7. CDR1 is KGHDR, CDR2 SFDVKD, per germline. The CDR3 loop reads CATSGGQVGTEAFF. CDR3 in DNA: TGTGCCACCAGTGGCGGACAGGTTGGGACTGAAGCTTTCTTT.

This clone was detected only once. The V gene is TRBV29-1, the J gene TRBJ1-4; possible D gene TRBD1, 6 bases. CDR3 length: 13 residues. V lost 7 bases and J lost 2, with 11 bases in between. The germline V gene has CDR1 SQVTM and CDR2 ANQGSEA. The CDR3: CSANDRTNEKLFF. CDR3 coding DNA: TGCAGCGCAAACGACAGGACTAATGAAAAACTGTTTTTT.

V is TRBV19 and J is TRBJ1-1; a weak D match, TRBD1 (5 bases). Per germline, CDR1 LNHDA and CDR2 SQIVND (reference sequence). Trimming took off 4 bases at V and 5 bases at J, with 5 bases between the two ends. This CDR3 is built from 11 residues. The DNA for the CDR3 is TGTGCCAGTAGTAAGGGGACTGAAGCTTTCTTT. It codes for CASSKGTEAFF.

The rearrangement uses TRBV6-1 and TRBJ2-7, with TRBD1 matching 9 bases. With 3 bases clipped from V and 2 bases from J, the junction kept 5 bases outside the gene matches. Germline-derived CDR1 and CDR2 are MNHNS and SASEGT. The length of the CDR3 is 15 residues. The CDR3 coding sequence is TGTGCCAGCAGTGAGTGGGGACAGGGTCCCTACGAGCAGTACTTC. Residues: CASSEWGQGPYEQYF.

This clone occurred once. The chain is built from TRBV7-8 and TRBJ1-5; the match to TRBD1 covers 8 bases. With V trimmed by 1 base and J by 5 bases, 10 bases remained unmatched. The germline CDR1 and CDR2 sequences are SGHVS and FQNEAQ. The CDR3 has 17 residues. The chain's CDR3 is CASSLGQGAVRDQPQHF. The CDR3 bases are TGTGCCAGCAGCTTAGGCCAGGGGGCGGTCCGGGATCAGCCCCAGCATTTT. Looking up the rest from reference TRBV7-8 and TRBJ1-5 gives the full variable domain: GAGVSQSPRYKVAKRGQDVALRCDPISGHVSLFWYQQALGQGPEFLTYFQNEAQLDKSGLPSDRFFAERPEGSVSTLKIQRTQQEDSAVYLCASSLGQGAVRDQPQHFGDGTRLSIL.

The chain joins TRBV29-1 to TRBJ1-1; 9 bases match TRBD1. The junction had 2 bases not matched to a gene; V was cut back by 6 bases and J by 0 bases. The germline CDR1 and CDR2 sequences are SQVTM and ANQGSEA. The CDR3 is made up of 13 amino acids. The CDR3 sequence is CSVRDRVNTEAFF. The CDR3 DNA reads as TGCAGCGTCCGGGACAGGGTGAACACTGAAGCTTTCTTT.

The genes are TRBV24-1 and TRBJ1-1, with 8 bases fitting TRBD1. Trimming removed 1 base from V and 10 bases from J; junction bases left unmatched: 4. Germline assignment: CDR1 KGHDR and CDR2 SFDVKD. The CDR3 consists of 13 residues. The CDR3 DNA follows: TGTGCCACCAGTGATTTCACAGGGGGATCAGCTTTCTTT. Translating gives CATSDFTGGSAFF.

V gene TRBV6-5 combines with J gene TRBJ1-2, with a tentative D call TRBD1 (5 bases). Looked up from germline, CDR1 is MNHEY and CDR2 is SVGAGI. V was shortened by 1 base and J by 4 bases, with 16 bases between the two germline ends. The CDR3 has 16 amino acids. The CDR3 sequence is CASSYLGLGPTYGYTF. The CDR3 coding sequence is TGTGCCAGCAGTTACTTGGGGCTGGGCCCCACCTATGGCTACACCTTC.

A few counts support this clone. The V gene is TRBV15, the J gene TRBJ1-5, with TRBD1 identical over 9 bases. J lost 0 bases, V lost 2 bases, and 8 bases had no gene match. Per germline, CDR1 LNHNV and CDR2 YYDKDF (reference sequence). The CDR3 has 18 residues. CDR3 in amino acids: CATSRPGQGVYSNQPQHF. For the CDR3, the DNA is TGTGCCACCAGCAGACCGGGACAGGGAGTTTATAGCAATCAGCCCCAGCATTTT.

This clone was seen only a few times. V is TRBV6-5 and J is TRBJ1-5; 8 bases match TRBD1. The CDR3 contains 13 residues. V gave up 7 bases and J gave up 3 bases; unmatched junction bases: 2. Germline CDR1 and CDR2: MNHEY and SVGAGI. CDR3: CASMTGDNQPQHF. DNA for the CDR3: TGTGCCAGCATGACAGGGGACAATCAGCCCCAGCATTTT.

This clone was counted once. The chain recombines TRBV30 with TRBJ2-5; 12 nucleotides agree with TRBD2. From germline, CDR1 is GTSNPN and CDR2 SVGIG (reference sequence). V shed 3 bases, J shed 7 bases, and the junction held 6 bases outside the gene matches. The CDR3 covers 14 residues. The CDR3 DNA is TGTGCCTGGAGCCAGACTAGCGGGAGCGGGACCCAGTACTTC. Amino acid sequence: CAWSQTSGSGTQYF.

For the CDR3, the DNA is TGTGCCAGCAGCTTGGCTGGAGACATTCAGTACTTC. Amino acid sequence: CASSLAGDIQYF. The V gene is TRBV5-4, the J gene TRBJ2-4; D not certain. V was trimmed by 0 bases and J by 8 bases, leaving 6 bases between them. Germline CDR1 is SGHNT and CDR2 is YYREEE (reference sequence). The CDR3 contains 12 residues.

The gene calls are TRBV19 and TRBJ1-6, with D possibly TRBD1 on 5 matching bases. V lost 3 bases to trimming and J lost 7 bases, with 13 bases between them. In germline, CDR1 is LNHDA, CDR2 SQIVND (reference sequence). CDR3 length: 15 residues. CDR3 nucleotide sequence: TGTGCCAGTAGTATCGGGACCACGGGCAATTCACCCCTCCACTTT. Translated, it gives CASSIGTTGNSPLHF.

CDR3 amino acids: CASSFGVAGNTIYF. CDR3 sequence (DNA): TGTGCCAGCAGCTTTGGAGTGGCTGGAAACACCATATATTTT. The chain recombines TRBV5-8 with TRBJ1-3; D is unclear. V dropped 2 bases and J dropped 2 bases, with 8 bases sitting between them. The CDR3 length is 14 residues. From germline, CDR1 is SGHTS and CDR2 YDEGEE. The full variable domain, in which reference TRBV5-8 and TRBJ1-3 provide the parts outside the CDR3, is EAGVTQSPTHLIKTRGQQATLRCSPISGHTSVYWYQQALGLGLQFLLWYDEGEERNRGNFPPRFSGRQFPNYSSELNVNALELEDSALYLCASSFGVAGNTIYFGEGSWLTVV.

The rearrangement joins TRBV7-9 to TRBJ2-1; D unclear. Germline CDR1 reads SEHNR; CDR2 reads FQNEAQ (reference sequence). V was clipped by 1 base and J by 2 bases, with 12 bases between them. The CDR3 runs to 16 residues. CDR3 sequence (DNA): TGTGCCAGCAGCTTAGAGTGGCAAAGTACCTACAATGAGCAGTTCTTC. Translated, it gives CASSLEWQSTYNEQFF.

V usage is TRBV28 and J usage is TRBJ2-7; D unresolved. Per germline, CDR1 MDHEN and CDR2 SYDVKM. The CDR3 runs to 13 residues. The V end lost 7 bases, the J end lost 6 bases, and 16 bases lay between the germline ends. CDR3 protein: CASTLGRMGEQYF. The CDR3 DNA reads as TGTGCCAGCACTCTCGGGCGGATGGGCGAGCAGTACTTC.

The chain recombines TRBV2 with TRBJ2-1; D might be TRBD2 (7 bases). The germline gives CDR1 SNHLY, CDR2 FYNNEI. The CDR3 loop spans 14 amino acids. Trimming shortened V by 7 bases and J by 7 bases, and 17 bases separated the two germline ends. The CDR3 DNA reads TGTGCCAGCACTGCCAGGGGAGGGAGTAATGAGCAGTTCTTC. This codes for CASTARGGSNEQFF.